The T cell receptor (beta chain) under discussion was sequenced for a study of control samples from healthy donors and cancer patients. Produced via immunoSEQ multiplex PCR; TCRdb's table is partial and in-frame only. The table includes around 90,000 clones, approximately 80% detected once. V was clipped by 3 bases and J by 2 bases, with 23 bases between them. This CDR3 region has 17 residues. Germline CDR1 is GTSNPN and CDR2 is SVGIG (reference sequence). J is TRBJ2-7 and V is TRBV30; D tentatively fits TRBD1 or TRBD2 (6 bases each). The specimen sequenced was blood. The TCR comes from a man aged 25 to 40 in good health. DNA of the CDR3: TGTGCCTGGAGCCCTGTATTTAGCGGACAGCGAACCTACGAGCAGTACTTC. Its translation is CAWSPVFSGQRTYEQYF.